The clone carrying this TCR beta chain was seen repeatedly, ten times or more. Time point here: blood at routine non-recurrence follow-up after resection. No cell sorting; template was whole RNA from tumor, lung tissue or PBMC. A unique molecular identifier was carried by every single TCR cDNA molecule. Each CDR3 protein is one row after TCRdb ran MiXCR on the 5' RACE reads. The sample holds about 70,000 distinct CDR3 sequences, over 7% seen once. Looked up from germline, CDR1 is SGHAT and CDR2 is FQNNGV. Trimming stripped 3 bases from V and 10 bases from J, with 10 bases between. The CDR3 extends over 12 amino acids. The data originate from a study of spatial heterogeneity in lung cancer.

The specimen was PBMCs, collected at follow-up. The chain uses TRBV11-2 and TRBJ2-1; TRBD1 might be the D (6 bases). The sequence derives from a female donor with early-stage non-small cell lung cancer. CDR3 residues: CASSFRTVEQFF. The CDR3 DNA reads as TGTGCCAGCAGCTTTAGGACAGTCGAGCAGTTCTTC.